Listed below are T cell receptor beta chains from one sample, sequenced in a study of a mutant IDH1 vaccine in newly diagnosed glioma. These receptors have no identified antigens. TCRdb's copy holds only in-frame clones and misses some; the assay was immunoSEQ multiplex PCR. The sample comprises about 54,000 clones, roughly 80% of which are singletons, and under 5% rests with the top ten. Sequenced here: PBMCs, sampled from a glioma patient whose treatment included an IDH1 peptide vaccine. The receptors here all came from a woman younger than 35 with glioma. The CDR3 runs from the conserved cysteine through the conserved F or W. Fields, in order: CDR3 protein, CDR3 DNA, clone size, V gene, J gene, D gene. D genes are given only for firm matches. Rows give clone size only sometimes, using once, few, many, or a class for an expanded clone.

CDR3 protein: CASSERREQFF
CDR3 DNA: TGTGCCAGCAGTGAACGGCGGGAGCAGTTCTTC
clone size: -
V gene: TRBV2
J gene: TRBJ2-1
D gene: -

CDR3 protein: CASRPSGTGGHEQYF
CDR3 DNA: TGTGCCAGCAGACCATCCGGGACAGGGGGCCACGAGCAGTACTTC
clone size: -
V gene: TRBV6-5
J gene: TRBJ2-7
D gene: TRBD1

CDR3 protein: CASSIGAGGPNEQFF
CDR3 DNA: TGTGCCAGTAGTATTGGGGCGGGAGGGCCCAATGAGCAGTTCTTC
clone size: -
V gene: TRBV19
J gene: TRBJ2-1
D gene: TRBD2

CDR3 protein: CASSLQSAYNEQFF
CDR3 DNA: TGCGCCAGCAGCTTGCAGTCTGCCTACAATGAGCAGTTCTTC
clone size: -
V gene: TRBV5-1
J gene: TRBJ2-1
D gene: -

CDR3 protein: CASGTGGRSNQPQHF
CDR3 DNA: TGTGCCAGTGGGACAGGGGGCCGGAGCAATCAGCCCCAGCATTTT
clone size: -
V gene: TRBV19
J gene: TRBJ1-5
D gene: TRBD1

CDR3 protein: CASRRLAGEQFF
CDR3 DNA: TGTGCCAGCAGGAGACTAGCGGGGGAGCAGTTCTTC
clone size: -
V gene: TRBV27
J gene: TRBJ2-1
D gene: TRBD2

CDR3 protein: CASSFGRFNEKLFF
CDR3 DNA: TGTGCCAGCAGCTTCGGCCGGTTTAATGAAAAACTGTTTTTT
clone size: once
V gene: TRBV7-2
J gene: TRBJ1-4
D gene: -

CDR3 protein: CASSFGKLRALSSYNEQFF
CDR3 DNA: TGTGCCAGCAGCTTTGGTAAACTACGAGCGCTGAGCTCCTACAATGAGCAGTTCTTC
clone size: -
V gene: TRBV12-1
J gene: TRBJ2-1
D gene: -

CDR3 protein: CASSLGGGPQETQYF
CDR3 DNA: TGTGCCAGCAGCTTAGGGGGGGGCCCCCAAGAGACCCAGTACTTC
clone size: -
V gene: TRBV7-2
J gene: TRBJ2-5
D gene: -

CDR3 protein: CASSPDAGLQETQYF
CDR3 DNA: TGTGCCAGCAGTCCTGACGCGGGCCTACAAGAGACCCAGTACTTC
clone size: -
V gene: TRBV2
J gene: TRBJ2-5
D gene: -

CDR3 protein: CASSVDWGASETQYF
CDR3 DNA: TGTGCCAGCAGCGTAGATTGGGGGGCGTCTGAGACCCAGTACTTC
clone size: -
V gene: TRBV9
J gene: TRBJ2-5
D gene: -

CDR3 protein: CASTQGGNQPQHF
CDR3 DNA: TGCGCCAGCACTCAGGGGGGCAATCAGCCCCAGCATTTT
clone size: -
V gene: TRBV10-2
J gene: TRBJ1-5
D gene: TRBD1

CDR3 protein: CASSHTAGRSGNTIYF
CDR3 DNA: TGTGCCAGCAGCCACACCGCGGGACGGTCGGGAAACACCATATATTTT
clone size: -
V gene: TRBV7-9
J gene: TRBJ1-3
D gene: -

CDR3 protein: CASSQFHTQGEKLFF
CDR3 DNA: TGCGCCAGCAGCCAATTCCACACCCAAGGGGAAAAACTGTTTTTT
clone size: -
V gene: TRBV4-1
J gene: TRBJ1-4
D gene: -

CDR3 protein: CASSLSVPARGYTF
CDR3 DNA: TGTGCCAGCAGTTTATCGGTCCCAGCGAGGGGCTACACCTTC
clone size: -
V gene: TRBV27
J gene: TRBJ1-2
D gene: -

CDR3 protein: CASSAGLAGTYTGELFF
CDR3 DNA: TGTGCCAGCAGCGCCGGACTAGCGGGGACCTACACCGGGGAGCTGTTTTTT
clone size: -
V gene: TRBV9
J gene: TRBJ2-2
D gene: TRBD2

CDR3 protein: CASSVGTAFYEQYF
CDR3 DNA: TGTGCCAGCAGCGTCGGGACAGCCTTTTACGAGCAGTACTTC
clone size: -
V gene: TRBV7-8
J gene: TRBJ2-7
D gene: TRBD1

CDR3 protein: CASSSVSGTGSYNEQFF
CDR3 DNA: TGTGCCAGCAGTTCCGTTTCCGGGACTGGTTCCTACAATGAGCAGTTCTTC
clone size: -
V gene: TRBV6-9
J gene: TRBJ2-1
D gene: -

CDR3 protein: CASSFGTGVFLDTEAFF
CDR3 DNA: TGTGCCAGCAGCTTCGGGACAGGGGTTTTTCTGGACACTGAAGCTTTCTTT
clone size: -
V gene: TRBV7-9
J gene: TRBJ1-1
D gene: TRBD1

CDR3 protein: CASSQSDPGHGYTF
CDR3 DNA: TGTGCCAGCAGCCAATCTGACCCGGGGCATGGCTACACCTTC
clone size: -
V gene: TRBV4-2
J gene: TRBJ1-2
D gene: -

CDR3 protein: CASSLGSGGYEQYF
CDR3 DNA: TGTGCCAGCAGCTTGGGTAGCGGGGGTTACGAGCAGTACTTC
clone size: -
V gene: TRBV5-4
J gene: TRBJ2-7
D gene: TRBD2

CDR3 protein: CASSVAAGGPTDTQYF
CDR3 DNA: TGTGCCAGCAGCGTAGCAGCGGGAGGCCCCACAGATACGCAGTATTTT
clone size: -
V gene: TRBV9
J gene: TRBJ2-3
D gene: TRBD2